This TCR beta chain was found in a study of cytomegalovirus exposure and HLA in healthy donors. In the study overall: Membership in the Caucasian-associated ancestry cluster was found for around four fifths of roughly 400 genotyped donors.

Findings and caveats of the study: Later on, a genetic analysis was performed. It linked a missense variant in DCLRE1C with V- and J-gene trimming of TCR beta. Despite most TCR sequences being rare, some public TCRs occurred in many donors. In vitro, a few CMV-associated chains proved specific for CMV antigens.

The junction had 8 bases not matched to a gene; V was cut back by 5 bases and J by 10 bases. Germline CDR1 is SGHTA and CDR2 is FQGTGA. CDR3 length: 14 amino acids. The PCR contained 60 Vbeta and 13 Jbeta primers. The protocol was immunoSEQ multiplex PCR, while the TCRdb copy is restricted to in-frame clones and leaves out a portion. The data show over 50,000 clones, approximately 88% seen once. As concerns this clone: Its antigen is not known.

The TCR sequence derives from a man aged 25 to 40 in good health and CMV-seropositive. V gene TRBV7-3 combines with J gene TRBJ1-6; 7 nucleotides align to TRBD1. Sequenced sample: PBMCs. The CDR3 loop reads CASSPRGPGSPLHF. CDR3 sequence (DNA): TGTGCCAGCAGCCCGAGGGGGCCCGGATCACCCCTCCACTTT.